This is a list of T cell receptor beta chains from one sample in a study of cytomegalovirus exposure and HLA in healthy donors. Using immunoSEQ multiplex PCR, the repertoire was profiled, and TCRdb retains in-frame clones only, with some absent. Of 120,000 or so clones listed, around 90% are singletons. Sequencing was done on a sample of PBMCs. These TCRs come from a woman younger than 30 in good health and CMV-seronegative. The CDR3 runs from the conserved cysteine through the conserved F or W. Each record gives: V gene, D gene, J gene, clone size, CDR3 protein, CDR3 DNA. A D gene is named only where the DNA matches it firmly. Clone size appears in some rows only: once, few, many, or a class for an expanded clone.

TRBV21-1	.	TRBJ2-7	.	CASSKESPGLSSYEQYF	TGTGCCAGCAGCAAAGAGTCACCGGGACTGAGCTCCTACGAGCAGTACTTC
TRBV6-5	.	TRBJ1-5	.	CASSYEQYQPQHF	TGTGCCAGCAGTTACGAACAGTATCAGCCCCAGCATTTT
TRBV27	TRBD1	TRBJ2-7	.	CASSKGAGWGEQYF	TGTGCCAGCAGTAAGGGGGCAGGGTGGGGCGAGCAGTACTTC
TRBV2	.	TRBJ1-4	.	CASSELDSNEKLFF	TGTGCCAGCAGTGAACTAGACTCGAATGAAAAACTGTTTTTT
TRBV11-2	.	TRBJ1-2	.	CASSADSGGYTF	TGTGCCAGCAGCGCGGACAGTGGAGGCTACACCTTC
TRBV9	.	TRBJ2-3	few	CASSVLLAADTQYF	TGTGCCAGCAGCGTATTATTAGCGGCAGATACGCAGTATTTT
TRBV30	.	TRBJ1-5	.	CAWSENWNQPQHF	TGTGCCTGGAGTGAGAACTGGAATCAGCCCCAGCATTTT
TRBV5-1	TRBD2	TRBJ2-5	.	CASSLEPGLAFIETQYF	TGCGCCAGCAGCTTGGAACCGGGACTAGCGTTCATTGAGACCCAGTACTTC
TRBV6-4	.	TRBJ2-1	.	CASSDSGHDYNEQFF	TGTGCCAGCAGTGACTCTGGACACGACTACAATGAGCAGTTCTTC
TRBV28	TRBD2	TRBJ2-3	.	CASSLRLAGVQVQYF	TGTGCCAGCAGTTTACGTCTAGCGGGAGTTCAAGTGCAGTATTTT
TRBV7-8	TRBD1	TRBJ1-5	few	CASSYDRGGQPQHF	TGTGCCAGCAGCTATGACAGGGGCGGGCAGCCCCAGCATTTT
TRBV15	.	TRBJ1-5	.	CATSRDRGKGVVLRSNQPQHF	TGTGCCACCAGCAGAGATCGGGGGAAGGGAGTAGTCTTAAGGAGCAATCAGCCCCAGCATTTT
TRBV6-1	TRBD1	TRBJ2-2	.	CASSPRQGSTGELFF	TGTGCCAGCAGTCCTCGACAGGGAAGCACCGGGGAGCTGTTTTTT
TRBV6-1	.	TRBJ2-3	.	CASSAERQPGNTQYF	TGTGCCAGCAGTGCGGAGAGACAGCCAGGCAATACGCAGTATTTT
TRBV27	.	TRBJ2-3	.	CASSRGLFTTDTQYF	TGTGCCAGCAGCCGGGGACTTTTCACCACAGATACGCAGTATTTT
TRBV7-9	.	TRBJ1-1	.	CASSLGGRANTEAFF	TGTGCCAGCAGCTTAGGTGGCAGGGCCAACACTGAAGCTTTCTTT
TRBV7-8	.	TRBJ2-7	.	CASSLGRVGYEQYF	TGTGCCAGCAGCTTAGGCAGGGTAGGATACGAGCAGTACTTC
TRBV4-2	TRBD2	TRBJ2-1	.	CASSQVGGLAGVLQQFF	TGTGCCAGCAGCCAAGTCGGGGGACTAGCGGGAGTGTTACAGCAGTTCTTC
TRBV19	.	TRBJ1-1	.	CASSIMQVNTEAFF	TGTGCCAGTAGTATAATGCAGGTGAACACTGAAGCTTTCTTT
TRBV5-4	.	TRBJ2-7	.	CASSSGTDSYEQYF	TGTGCCAGCAGCTCCGGGACTGATTCCTACGAGCAGTACTTC